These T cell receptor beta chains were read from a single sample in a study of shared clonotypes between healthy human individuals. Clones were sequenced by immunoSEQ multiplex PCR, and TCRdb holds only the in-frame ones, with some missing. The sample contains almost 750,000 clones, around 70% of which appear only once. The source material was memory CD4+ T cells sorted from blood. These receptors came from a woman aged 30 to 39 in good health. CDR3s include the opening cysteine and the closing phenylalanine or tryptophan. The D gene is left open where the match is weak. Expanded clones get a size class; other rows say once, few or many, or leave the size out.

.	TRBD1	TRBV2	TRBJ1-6	TGTGCCAGCAGCCGTGCCCTAGGGGGCGGGAATTCACCCCTCCACTTT	CASSRALGGGNSPLHF
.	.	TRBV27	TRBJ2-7	TGTGCCACCAGCGTAATTGGGGCCTACGAGCAGTACTTC	CATSVIGAYEQYF
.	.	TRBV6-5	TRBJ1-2	TGTGCCAGCAGTTACTCCGGGAGAGAAGGGGATGGCTACACCTTC	CASSYSGREGDGYTF
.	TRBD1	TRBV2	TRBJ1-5	TGTGCCAGCAGTGCGACAGGGTCGGGGAATCAGCCCCAGCATTTT	CASSATGSGNQPQHF
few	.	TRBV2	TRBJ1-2	TGTGCCAGCACCGACAGCACCTATGGCTACACCTTC	CASTDSTYGYTF
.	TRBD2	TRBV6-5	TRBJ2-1	TGTGCCAGCAGTTATTCGGGAGGTCTCTACAATGAGCAGTTCTTC	CASSYSGGLYNEQFF
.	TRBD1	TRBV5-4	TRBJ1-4	TGTGCCAGCAGCTTGGGTCTGGGACCGGAGACAGGGAAAGGGGAAAAACTGTTTTTT	CASSLGLGPETGKGEKLFF
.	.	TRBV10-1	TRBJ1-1	TGCGCCAGCAGTGAGTCCGGGAGCACTGAAGCTTTCTTT	CASSESGSTEAFF
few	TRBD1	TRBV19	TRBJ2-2	TGTGCCAGTGGGACGACAGGGAAAACCGGGGAGCTGTTTTTT	CASGTTGKTGELFF
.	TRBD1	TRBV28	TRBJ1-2	TGTGCCAGCAGTTTAAAGGGACAGGGCTACGGTGGCTACACCTTC	CASSLKGQGYGGYTF
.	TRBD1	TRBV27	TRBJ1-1	TGTGCCAGCAGCCGGGGGACAGCCCCAAGGGCTGAAGCTTTCTTT	CASSRGTAPRAEAFF
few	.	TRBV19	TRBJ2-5	TGTGCCAGTAGTACAGGACTTCAAGAGACCCAGTACTTC	CASSTGLQETQYF
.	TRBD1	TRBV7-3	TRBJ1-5	TGTGCCAGCAGCTCCCACGCGGAAGACAGGGGACTCAATCAGCCCCAGCATTTT	CASSSHAEDRGLNQPQHF